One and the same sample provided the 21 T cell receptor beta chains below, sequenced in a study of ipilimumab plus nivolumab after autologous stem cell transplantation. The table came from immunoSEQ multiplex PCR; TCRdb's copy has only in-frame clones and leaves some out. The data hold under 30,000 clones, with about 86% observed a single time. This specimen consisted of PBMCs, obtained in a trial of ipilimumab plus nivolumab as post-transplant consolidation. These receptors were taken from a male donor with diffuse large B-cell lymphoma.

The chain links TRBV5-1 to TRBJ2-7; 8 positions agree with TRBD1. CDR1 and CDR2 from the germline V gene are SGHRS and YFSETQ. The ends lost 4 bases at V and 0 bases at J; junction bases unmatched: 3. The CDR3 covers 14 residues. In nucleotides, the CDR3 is TGCGCCAGCAGCAGGACAGGGAACTCCTACGAGCAGTACTTC. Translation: CASSRTGNSYEQYF.

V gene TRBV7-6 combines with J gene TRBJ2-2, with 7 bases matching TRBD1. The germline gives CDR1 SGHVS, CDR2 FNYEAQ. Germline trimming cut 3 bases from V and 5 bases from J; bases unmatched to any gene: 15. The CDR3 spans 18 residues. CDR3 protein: CASSFKVRGRRETGELFF. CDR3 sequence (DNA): TGTGCCAGCAGCTTTAAAGTGAGGGGGCGCCGGGAAACCGGGGAGCTGTTTTTT.

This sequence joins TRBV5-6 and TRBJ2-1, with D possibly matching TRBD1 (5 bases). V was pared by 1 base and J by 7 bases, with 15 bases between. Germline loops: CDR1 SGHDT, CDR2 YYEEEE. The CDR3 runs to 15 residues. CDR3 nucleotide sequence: TGTGCCAGCAGCTTGTATTCCAGGGTAGAGAATGAGCAGTTCTTC. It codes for CASSLYSRVENEQFF.

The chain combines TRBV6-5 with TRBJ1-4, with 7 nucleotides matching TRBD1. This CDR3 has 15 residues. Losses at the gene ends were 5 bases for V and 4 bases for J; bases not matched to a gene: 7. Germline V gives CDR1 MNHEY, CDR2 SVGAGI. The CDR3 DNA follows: TGTGCCAGCAGTACCAGGGGGGCCGGTAATGAAAAACTGTTTTTT. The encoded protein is CASSTRGAGNEKLFF.

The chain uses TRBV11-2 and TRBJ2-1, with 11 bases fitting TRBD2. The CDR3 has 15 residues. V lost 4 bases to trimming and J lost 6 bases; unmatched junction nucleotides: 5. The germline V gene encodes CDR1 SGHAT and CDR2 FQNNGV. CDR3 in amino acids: CASSSVSGGANEQFF. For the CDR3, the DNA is TGTGCCAGCAGCTCAGTTAGCGGGGGGGCCAATGAGCAGTTCTTC.

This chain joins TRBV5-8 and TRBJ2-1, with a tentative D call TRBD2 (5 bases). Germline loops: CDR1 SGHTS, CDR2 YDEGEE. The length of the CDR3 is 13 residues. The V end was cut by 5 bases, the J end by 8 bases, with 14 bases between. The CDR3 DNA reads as TGTGCCAGCAGTAAAAAAGGACTGGATGAGCAGTTCTTC. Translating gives CASSKKGLDEQFF.

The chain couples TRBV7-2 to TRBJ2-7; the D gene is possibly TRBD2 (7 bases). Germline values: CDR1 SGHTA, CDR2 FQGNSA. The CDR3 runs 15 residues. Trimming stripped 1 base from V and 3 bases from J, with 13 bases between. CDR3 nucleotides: TGTGCCAGCAGCTTAGATGGCGGGGGCCACTACGAGCAGTACTTC. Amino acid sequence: CASSLDGGGHYEQYF.

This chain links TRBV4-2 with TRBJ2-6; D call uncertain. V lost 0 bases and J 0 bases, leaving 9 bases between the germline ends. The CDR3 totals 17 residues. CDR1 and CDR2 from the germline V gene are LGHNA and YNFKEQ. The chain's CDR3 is CASSQDPERSGANVLTF. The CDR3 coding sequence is TGTGCCAGCAGCCAAGATCCGGAGCGCTCTGGGGCCAACGTCCTGACTTTC.

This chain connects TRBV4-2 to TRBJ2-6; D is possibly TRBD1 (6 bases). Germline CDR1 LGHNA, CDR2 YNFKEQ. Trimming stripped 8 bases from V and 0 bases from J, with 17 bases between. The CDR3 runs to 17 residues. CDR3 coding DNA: TGTGCCAGCGGATGGGGCAGGGGAGTCTCTGGGGCCAACGTCCTGACTTTC. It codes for CASGWGRGVSGANVLTF.

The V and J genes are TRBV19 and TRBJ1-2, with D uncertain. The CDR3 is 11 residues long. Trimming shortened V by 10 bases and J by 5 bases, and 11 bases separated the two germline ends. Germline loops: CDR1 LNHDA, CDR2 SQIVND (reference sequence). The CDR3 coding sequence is TGTGCCATCCGGGAGGGTTATGGCTACACCTTC. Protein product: CAIREGYGYTF.

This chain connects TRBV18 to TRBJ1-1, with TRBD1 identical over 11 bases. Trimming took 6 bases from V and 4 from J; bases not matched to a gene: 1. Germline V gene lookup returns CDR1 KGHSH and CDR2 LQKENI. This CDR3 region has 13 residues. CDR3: CASSGTGGTEAFF. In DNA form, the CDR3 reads TGTGCCAGCTCCGGGACAGGGGGCACTGAAGCTTTCTTT.

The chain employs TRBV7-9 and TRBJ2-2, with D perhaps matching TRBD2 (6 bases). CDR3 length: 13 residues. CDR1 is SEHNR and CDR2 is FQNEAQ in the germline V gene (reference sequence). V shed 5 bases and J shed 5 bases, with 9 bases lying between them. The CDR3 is CASSPGLTGELFF. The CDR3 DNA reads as TGTGCCAGCAGCCCGGGACTGACCGGGGAGCTGTTTTTT.

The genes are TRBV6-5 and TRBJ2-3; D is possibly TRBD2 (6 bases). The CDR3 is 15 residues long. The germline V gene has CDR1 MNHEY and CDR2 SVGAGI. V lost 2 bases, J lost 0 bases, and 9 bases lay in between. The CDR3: CASSYGGSSTDTQYF. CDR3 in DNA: TGTGCCAGCAGTTACGGGGGGTCTAGCACAGATACGCAGTATTTT.

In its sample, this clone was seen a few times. This CDR3 is CASSKWSGYTF. The CDR3 DNA reads as TGTGCCAGCAGCAAATGGAGCGGCTACACCTTC. The chain joins TRBV21-1 to TRBJ1-2. TRBV21-1 is assigned pseudogene status. The CDR3 has 11 amino acids.

The CDR3 nucleotides are TGCGCCAGCAGCTTGGGTGGGGGCTTTGGAAACACCATATATTTT. Its translation: CASSLGGGFGNTIYF. The genes are TRBV5-1 and TRBJ1-3, with D perhaps TRBD1 (6 bases). The CDR3 contains 15 residues. V lost 0 bases and J 3 bases, leaving 10 bases between the germline ends. From germline, CDR1 is SGHRS and CDR2 YFSETQ.

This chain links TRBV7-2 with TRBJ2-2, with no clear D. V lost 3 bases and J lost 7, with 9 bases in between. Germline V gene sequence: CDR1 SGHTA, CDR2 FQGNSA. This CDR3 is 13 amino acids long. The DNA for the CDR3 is TGTGCCAGCAGCTTCCCCTTCGGCGGGGAGCTGTTTTTT. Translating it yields CASSFPFGGELFF.

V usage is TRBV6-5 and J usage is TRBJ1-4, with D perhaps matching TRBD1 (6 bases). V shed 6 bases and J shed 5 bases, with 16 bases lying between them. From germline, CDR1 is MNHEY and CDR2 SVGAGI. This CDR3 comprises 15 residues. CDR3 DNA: TGTGCCAGCAGCCCAGACGTGGGGGCCAATGAAAAACTGTTTTTT. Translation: CASSPDVGANEKLFF.

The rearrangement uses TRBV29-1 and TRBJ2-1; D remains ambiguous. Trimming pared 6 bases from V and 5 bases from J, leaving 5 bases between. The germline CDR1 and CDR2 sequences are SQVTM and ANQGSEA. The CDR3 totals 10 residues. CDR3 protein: CSVRDNEQFF. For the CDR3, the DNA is TGCAGCGTAAGAGACAATGAGCAGTTCTTC.

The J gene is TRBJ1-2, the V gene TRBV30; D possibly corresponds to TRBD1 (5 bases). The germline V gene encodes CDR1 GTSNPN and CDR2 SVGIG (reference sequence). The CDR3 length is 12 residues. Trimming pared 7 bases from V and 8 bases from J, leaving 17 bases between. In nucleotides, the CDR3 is TGTGCCTCCACACGGAGGGGTGACGGCTACACCTTC. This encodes CASTRRGDGYTF.

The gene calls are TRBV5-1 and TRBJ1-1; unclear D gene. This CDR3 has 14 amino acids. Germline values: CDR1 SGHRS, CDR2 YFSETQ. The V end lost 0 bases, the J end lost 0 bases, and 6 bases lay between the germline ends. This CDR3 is CASSLGTVNTEAFF. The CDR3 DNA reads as TGCGCCAGCAGCTTGGGGACGGTGAACACTGAAGCTTTCTTT. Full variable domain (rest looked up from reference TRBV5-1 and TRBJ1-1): KAGVTQTPRYLIKTRGQQVTLSCSPISGHRSVSWYQQTPGQGLQFLFEYFSETQRNKGNFPGRFSGRQFSNSRSEMNVSTLELGDSALYLCASSLGTVNTEAFFGQGTRLTVV.

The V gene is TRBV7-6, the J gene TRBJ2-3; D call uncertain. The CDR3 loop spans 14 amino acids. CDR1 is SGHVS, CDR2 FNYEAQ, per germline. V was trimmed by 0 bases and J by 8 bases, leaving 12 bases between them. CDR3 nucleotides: TGTGCCAGCAGCTTAGCGGGCAGGTCGTCTACGCAGTATTTT. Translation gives CASSLAGRSSTQYF.